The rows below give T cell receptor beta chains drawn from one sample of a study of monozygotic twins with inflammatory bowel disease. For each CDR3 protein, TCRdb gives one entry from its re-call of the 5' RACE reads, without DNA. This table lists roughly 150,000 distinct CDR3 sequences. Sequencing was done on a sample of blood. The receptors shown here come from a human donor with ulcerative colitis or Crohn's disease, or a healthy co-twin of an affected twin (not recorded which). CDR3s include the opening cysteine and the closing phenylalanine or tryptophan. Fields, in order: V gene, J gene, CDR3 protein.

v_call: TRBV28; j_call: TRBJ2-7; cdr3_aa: CASSTGTSGGYEQYF
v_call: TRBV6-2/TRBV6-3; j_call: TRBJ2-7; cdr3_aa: CASSPGKGISSYEQYF
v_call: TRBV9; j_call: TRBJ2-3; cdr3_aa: CASSVGWWPPTDTQYF
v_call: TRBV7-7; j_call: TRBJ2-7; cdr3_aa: CASSRGGTGLYEQYF
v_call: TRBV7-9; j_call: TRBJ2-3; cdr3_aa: CASLVVDTQYF
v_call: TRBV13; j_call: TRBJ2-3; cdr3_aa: CASSNAGTGPRDTQYF
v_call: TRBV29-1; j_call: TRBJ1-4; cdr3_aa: CSGSGTGGEKLFF
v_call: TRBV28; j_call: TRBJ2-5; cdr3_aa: CASSLDGFEETQYF
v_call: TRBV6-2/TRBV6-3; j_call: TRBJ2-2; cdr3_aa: CASSYVPTGLGELFF
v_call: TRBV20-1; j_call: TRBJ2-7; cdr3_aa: CSAREGRANSYEQYF
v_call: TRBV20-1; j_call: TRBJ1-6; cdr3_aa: CIPSTLSSYNSPLHF
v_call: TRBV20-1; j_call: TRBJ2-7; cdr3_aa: CSAQPRDRATPYEQYF
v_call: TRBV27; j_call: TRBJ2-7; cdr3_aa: CASSSQGGPYEQYF
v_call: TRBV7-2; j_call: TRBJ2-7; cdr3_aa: CASSLRRVQGEQYF
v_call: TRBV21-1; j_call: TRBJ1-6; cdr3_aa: CASSERNSPLHF
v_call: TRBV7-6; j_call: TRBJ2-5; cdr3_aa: CASSLGTRQTGQETQYF
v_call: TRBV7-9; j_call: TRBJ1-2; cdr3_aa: CASSLAGHYGYTF
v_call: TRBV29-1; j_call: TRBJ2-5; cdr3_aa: CSVDTWTSGRKTQYF
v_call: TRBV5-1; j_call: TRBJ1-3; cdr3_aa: CASSRNPGQNSGNTIYF
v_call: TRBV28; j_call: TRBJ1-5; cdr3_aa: CASSFLRTGRNQSQHF
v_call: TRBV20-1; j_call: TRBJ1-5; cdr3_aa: CSARGDRGVQPQHF
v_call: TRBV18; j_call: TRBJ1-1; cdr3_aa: CASSPMGQNTEAFF
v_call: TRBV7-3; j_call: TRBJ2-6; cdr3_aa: CASSHYGQRASGANVLTF
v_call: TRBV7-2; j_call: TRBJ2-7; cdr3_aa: CASSSRDGRYEQYF
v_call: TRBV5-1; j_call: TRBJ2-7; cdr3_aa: CASSGYGGSYEQYF
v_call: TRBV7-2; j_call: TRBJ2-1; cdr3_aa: CASHRILYNEQFF
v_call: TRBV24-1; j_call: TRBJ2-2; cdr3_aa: CATSVRQANTGELFF
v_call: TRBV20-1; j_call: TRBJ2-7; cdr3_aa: CSASRSSSTAEQYF
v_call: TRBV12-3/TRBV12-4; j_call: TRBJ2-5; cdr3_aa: CASSFPAGETQYF
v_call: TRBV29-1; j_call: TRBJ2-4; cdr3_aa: CSVAPSKNIQYF
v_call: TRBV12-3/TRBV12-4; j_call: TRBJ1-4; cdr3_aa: CASSPPGQGGEKLFF
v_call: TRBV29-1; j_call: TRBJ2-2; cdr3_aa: CSVEGPGSTGELFF
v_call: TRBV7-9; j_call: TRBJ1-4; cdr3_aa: CAGSLGTASEKLFF
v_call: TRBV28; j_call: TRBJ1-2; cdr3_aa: CASSPPRGYGYTF
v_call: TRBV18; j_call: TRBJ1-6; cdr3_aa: CASSPTDADSGYNSPLHF
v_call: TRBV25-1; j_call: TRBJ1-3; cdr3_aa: CASSEYFELTTPGNTIYF
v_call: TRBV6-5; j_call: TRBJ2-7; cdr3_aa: CASSYLRGSRTYEQYF
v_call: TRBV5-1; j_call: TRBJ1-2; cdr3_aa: CASSLAGELNYGYTF
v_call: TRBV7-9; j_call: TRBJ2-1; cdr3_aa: CASSLYGTSGNNEQFF